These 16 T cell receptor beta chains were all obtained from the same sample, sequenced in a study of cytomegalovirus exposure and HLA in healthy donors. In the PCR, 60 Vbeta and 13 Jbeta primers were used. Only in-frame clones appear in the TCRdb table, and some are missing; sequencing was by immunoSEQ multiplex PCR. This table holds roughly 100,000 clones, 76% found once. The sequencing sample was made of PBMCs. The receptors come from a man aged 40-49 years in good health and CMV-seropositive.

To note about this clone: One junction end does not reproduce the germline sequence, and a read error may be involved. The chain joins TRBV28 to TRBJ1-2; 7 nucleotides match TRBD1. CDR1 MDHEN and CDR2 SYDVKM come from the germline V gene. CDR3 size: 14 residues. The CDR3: CAGSFEGGRRGYTF. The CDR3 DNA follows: TGTGCCGGCAGTTTCGAAGGGGGCAGGAGGGGCTACACCTTC.

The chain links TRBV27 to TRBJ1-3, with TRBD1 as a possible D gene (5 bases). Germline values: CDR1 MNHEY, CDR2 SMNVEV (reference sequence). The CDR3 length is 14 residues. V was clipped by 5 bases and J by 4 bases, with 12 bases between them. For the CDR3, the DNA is TGTGCCAGCAGTCGGGACGGGGGGGGAAACACCATATATTTT. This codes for CASSRDGGGNTIYF.

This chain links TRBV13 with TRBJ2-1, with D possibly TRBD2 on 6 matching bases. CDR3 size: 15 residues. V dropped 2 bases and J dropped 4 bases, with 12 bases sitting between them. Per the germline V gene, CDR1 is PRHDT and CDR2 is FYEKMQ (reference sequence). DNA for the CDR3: TGTGCCAGCAGCTTAAGGCTAGCGCCGTACAATGAGCAGTTCTTC. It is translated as CASSLRLAPYNEQFF.

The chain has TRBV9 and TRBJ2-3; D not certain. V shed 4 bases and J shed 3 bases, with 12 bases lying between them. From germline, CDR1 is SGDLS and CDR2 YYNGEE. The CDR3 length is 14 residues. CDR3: CASSTTTGTDTQYF. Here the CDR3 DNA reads TGTGCCAGCAGCACCACGACTGGGACAGATACGCAGTATTTT. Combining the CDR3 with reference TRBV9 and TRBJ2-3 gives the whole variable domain DSGVTQTPKHLITATGQRVTLRCSPRSGDLSVYWYQQSLDQGLQFLIQYYNGEERAKGNILERFSAQQFPDLHSELNLSSLELGDSALYFCASSTTTGTDTQYFGPGTRLTVL.

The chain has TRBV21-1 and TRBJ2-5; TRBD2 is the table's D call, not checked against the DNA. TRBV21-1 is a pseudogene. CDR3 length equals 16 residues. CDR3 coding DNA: TGTGCCAGCAGCAAAGCCCTAAAGAACTCTTCAGAGACCCAGTACTTC. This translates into CASSKALKNSSETQYF.

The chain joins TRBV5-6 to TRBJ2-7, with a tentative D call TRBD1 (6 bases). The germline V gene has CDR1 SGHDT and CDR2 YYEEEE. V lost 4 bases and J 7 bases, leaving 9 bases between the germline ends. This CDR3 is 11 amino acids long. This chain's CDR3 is CASSTGKEQYF. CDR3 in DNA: TGTGCCAGCAGCACAGGGAAAGAGCAGTACTTC.

CDR3 coding DNA: TGTGCCAGCAGCTCTAACGGACTACTCCAAGAGACCCAGTACTTC. Residues: CASSSNGLLQETQYF. The chain uses TRBV5-4 and TRBJ2-5; D is perhaps TRBD2 (6 bases). The CDR3 has 15 amino acids. V lost 3 bases to trimming and J lost 1 base, with 13 bases between them. CDR1 SGHNT and CDR2 YYREEE come from the germline V gene (reference sequence).

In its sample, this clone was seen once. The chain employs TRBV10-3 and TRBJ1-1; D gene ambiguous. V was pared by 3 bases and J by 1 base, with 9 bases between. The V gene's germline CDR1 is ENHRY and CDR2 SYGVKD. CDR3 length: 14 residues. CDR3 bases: TGTGCCATCAGTGACCCGATCAGGAACACTGAAGCTTTCTTT. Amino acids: CAISDPIRNTEAFF.

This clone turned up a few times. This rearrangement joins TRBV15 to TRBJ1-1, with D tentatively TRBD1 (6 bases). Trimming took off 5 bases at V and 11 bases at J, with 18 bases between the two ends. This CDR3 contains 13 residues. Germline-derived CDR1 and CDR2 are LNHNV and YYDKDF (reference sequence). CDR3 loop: CATSAHRVPGAFF. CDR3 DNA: TGTGCCACCAGCGCCCACAGGGTCCCTGGGGCTTTCTTT.

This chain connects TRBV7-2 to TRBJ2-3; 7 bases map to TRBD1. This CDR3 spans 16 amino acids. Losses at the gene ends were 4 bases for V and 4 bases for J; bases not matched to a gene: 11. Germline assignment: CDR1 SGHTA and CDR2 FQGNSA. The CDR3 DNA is TGTGCCAGCAGCTCCAATCCGGGACAGTCAGCAGATACGCAGTATTTT. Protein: CASSSNPGQSADTQYF.

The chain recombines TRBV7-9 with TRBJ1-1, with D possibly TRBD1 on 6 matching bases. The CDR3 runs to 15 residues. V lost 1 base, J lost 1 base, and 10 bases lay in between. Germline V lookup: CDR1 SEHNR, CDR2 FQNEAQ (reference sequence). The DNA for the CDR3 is TGTGCCAGCAGCTTAGATGGCAGGGGGAACACTGAAGCTTTCTTT. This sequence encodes CASSLDGRGNTEAFF. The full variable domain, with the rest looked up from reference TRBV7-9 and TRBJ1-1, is DTGVSQNPRHKITKRGQNVTFRCDPISEHNRLYWYRQTLGQGPEFLTYFQNEAQLEKSRLLSDRFSAERPKGSFSTLEIQRTEQGDSAMYLCASSLDGRGNTEAFFGQGTRLTVV.

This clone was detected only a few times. As DNA, the CDR3 is TGTGCCAGCAGTTACAGCTCTAGCGGATCCTACGAGCAGTACTTC. Its protein is CASSYSSSGSYEQYF. The chain links TRBV6-6 to TRBJ2-7, with 7 bases identical to TRBD2. Germline assignment: CDR1 MNHNY and CDR2 SVGAGI (reference sequence). Germline trimming cut 2 bases from V and 1 base from J; bases unmatched to any gene: 5. CDR3 length: 15 amino acids.

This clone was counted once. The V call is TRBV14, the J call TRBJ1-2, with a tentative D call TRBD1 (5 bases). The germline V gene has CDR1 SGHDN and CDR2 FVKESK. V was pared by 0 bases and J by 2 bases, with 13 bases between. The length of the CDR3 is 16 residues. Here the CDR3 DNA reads TGTGCCAGCAGCCAAGATTTAGGGCAGGGAAACTATGGCTACACCTTC. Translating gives CASSQDLGQGNYGYTF.

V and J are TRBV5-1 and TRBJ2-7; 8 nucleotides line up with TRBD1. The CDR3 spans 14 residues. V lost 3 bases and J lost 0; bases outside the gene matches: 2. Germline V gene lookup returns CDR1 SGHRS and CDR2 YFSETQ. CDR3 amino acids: CASSWDRYSYEQYF. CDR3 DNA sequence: TGCGCCAGCAGCTGGGACAGGTACTCCTACGAGCAGTACTTC.

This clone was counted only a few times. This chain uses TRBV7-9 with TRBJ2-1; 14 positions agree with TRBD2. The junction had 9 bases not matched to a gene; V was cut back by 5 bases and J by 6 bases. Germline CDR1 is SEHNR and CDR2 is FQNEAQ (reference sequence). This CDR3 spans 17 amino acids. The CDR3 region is CASSPRLAGGPGNEQFF. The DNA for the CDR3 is TGTGCCAGCAGCCCCAGACTAGCGGGAGGGCCGGGCAATGAGCAGTTCTTC.

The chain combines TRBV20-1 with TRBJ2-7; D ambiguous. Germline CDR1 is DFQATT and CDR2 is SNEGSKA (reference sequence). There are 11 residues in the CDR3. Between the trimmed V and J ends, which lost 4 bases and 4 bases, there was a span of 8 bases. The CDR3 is CSAKNSYEQYF. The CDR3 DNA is TGCAGTGCTAAAAACTCTTACGAGCAGTACTTC.